This T cell receptor beta chain was captured in a study of blood T cell repertoires in COVID-19. Study-wide context: COVID-19 samples from acute and convalescent phases originated in the United States, Italy and Spain.

The CDR3 length is 15 residues. In germline, CDR1 is SGHTA, CDR2 FQGNSA. Trimming left V 2 bases short and J 0 bases short, with 10 bases between. A few counts support this clone. Original processing methods: From reference gene primer amplification, estimates of nucleated cell counts were derived. Assay: immunoSEQ multiplex PCR; the TCRdb copy retains only in-frame clones and omits some. That table gives V, J and clone size, and the DNA gave D and trimming. The sample contains approximately 170,000 clones, around 82% of which appear only once. Sequencing was performed on peripheral blood. The TCR sequence derives from an older man with COVID-19, enrolled during active disease. The chain has TRBV7-2 and TRBJ1-2; D not certain. The CDR3, as DNA: TGTGCCAGCAGCTTATCCACAGTGTCTAACTATGGCTACACCTTC. Its protein product is CASSLSTVSNYGYTF. Using reference TRBV7-2 and TRBJ1-2 for the parts outside the CDR3, the full variable domain is GAGVSQSPSNKVTEKGKDVELRCDPISGHTALYWYRQSLGQGLEFLIYFQGNSAPDKSGLPSDRFSAERTGGSVSTLTIQRTQQEDSAVYLCASSLSTVSNYGYTFGSGTRLTVV.